The text below deals with one TCR beta chain. Its antigen is still unknown. This entry is derived from a study of CD8 T cells in Susac syndrome. Reverse transcription of about 0.5 to 1 ug RNA was carried out with random hexamers. Amplification of TCR beta CDR3 by immunoSEQ multiplex PCR spanned 54 Vbeta and 13 Jbeta. TCRdb used MiXCR to reprocess the immunoSEQ multiplex PCR reads, holding one entry per CDR3 protein. The repertoire has roughly 160,000 distinct CDR3 sequences, about 94% of them found once; the top ten carry around 0.14%. Trimming pared 2 bases from V and 4 bases from J, leaving 14 bases between. CDR3 length: 14 amino acids. The V gene's germline CDR1 is DFQATT and CDR2 SNEGSKA (reference sequence). The sequenced target, TCR beta, came from blood CD8+ and CD4+ T cells. Healthy donors were controls matched for age and sex. Study observations and caveats: TCR sequencing and HLA analysis covered a relatively small number of individuals.

This sequence was found in a human donor in good health. V and J are TRBV20-1 and TRBJ1-2; D gene ambiguous. The specimen sequenced was CD4+ T cells from PBMCs. CDR3 sequence reads: CSARKDGTSYGYTF. CDR3 nucleotide sequence: TGCAGTGCTAGAAAGGACGGAACTAGCTATGGCTACACCTTC.